The next 2 T cell receptor beta chains were all read from a single sample in a study of beta chain features in type 1 diabetes. Sequenced material consisted of expressed TCRB transcripts (all of the isolated RNA was reverse transcribed). The data were produced by immunoSEQ multiplex PCR, yet TCRdb's version contains in-frame clones alone and is incomplete. The repertoire holds 250,000 to 350,000 clones, with approximately 11% as singletons. The sample consisted of naive CD4+ T cells from blood. Receptor source: a woman in her twenties or thirties in good health.

The chain joins TRBV13 to TRBJ1-1; 9 bases are shared with TRBD1. V was clipped by 1 base and J by 2 bases; unmatched bases: 5. The germline V gene has CDR1 PRHDT and CDR2 FYEKMQ (reference sequence). The length of the CDR3 is 16 residues. The CDR3, as DNA: TGTGCCAGCAGCTTAGTCCGGGACAGGGACAACACTGAAGCTTTCTTT. Protein sequence: CASSLVRDRDNTEAFF.

This clone was seen a few times. The chain links TRBV18 to TRBJ1-4, with a possible D match to TRBD1 (5 bases). Trimming cost V 1 base and J 0 bases, with 9 bases left between them. Germline CDR1 and CDR2: KGHSH and LQKENI. The CDR3 consists of 16 residues. In nucleotides, the CDR3 is TGTGCCAGCTCACCACTGGACACCCCAACTAATGAAAAACTGTTTTTT. Translated, it gives CASSPLDTPTNEKLFF.